A single sample is the source of the 3 T cell receptor beta chains below, sequenced in a study of OX40 agonist ivuxolimab in advanced cancers. The library was built by means of the immunoSEQ multiplex PCR assay. This immuneACCESS table, as held by TCRdb, lists in-frame sequences with V and J called but not all clones. Of the missing ones, under half trace to an unresolved V gene in checked studies; the others have no known cause. In all, the sample holds about 80,000 clones, and about 86% of those were seen once. The top ten constitute 1.9% of the sample. Sequenced material: CD4+ or CD8+ T cells sorted from blood, taken in a trial of the OX40 agonist ivuxolimab. These receptors originate from an adult with an advanced solid tumor such as melanoma, head and neck, liver or kidney cancer.

The rearrangement joins TRBV23-1 to TRBJ1-6; perhaps TRBD1 as D (5 bases). TRBV23-1 is treated as an ORF (open reading frame) with a function not yet certain. The CDR3 runs 14 residues. V was cut by 3 bases and J by 7 bases, with 10 bases left in between. The DNA for the CDR3 is TGCGCCAGCAGTCACGGGACGCCGAATTCACCCCTCCACTTT. This sequence encodes CASSHGTPNSPLHF.

The V gene is TRBV14, the J gene TRBJ1-1; a possible D gene is TRBD1 (6 bases). The CDR3 extends over 13 amino acids. Trimming left V 6 bases short and J 0 bases short, with 8 bases between. Germline CDR1 and CDR2: SGHDN and FVKESK. CDR3 amino acids: CASSKGVNTEAFF. CDR3 sequence (DNA): TGTGCCAGCAGTAAGGGGGTGAACACTGAAGCTTTCTTT. Filled out from reference TRBV14 and TRBJ1-1, the complete variable domain reads EAGVTQFPSHSVIEKGQTVTLRCDPISGHDNLYWYRRVMGKEIKFLLHFVKESKQDESGMPNNRFLAERTGGTYSTLKVQPAELEDSGVYFCASSKGVNTEAFFGQGTRLTVV.

This clone has a single count. The chain recombines TRBV7-8 with TRBJ1-1, with D uncertain. The germline CDR1 and CDR2 sequences are SGHVS and FQNEAQ. This CDR3 has 13 amino acids. The V and J ends lost 5 bases and 1 base respectively, with 8 bases between them. For the CDR3, the DNA is TGTGCCAGCAGCAGGACCCGGAACACTGAAGCTTTCTTT. Translated: CASSRTRNTEAFF.